This T cell receptor beta chain is from a study of T cell repertoires in cytomegalovirus infection. The CDR3 consists of 13 residues. Germline CDR1 and CDR2: SGHTA and FQGNSA. V was trimmed by 8 bases and J by 2 bases, leaving 12 bases between them. Study-level points and caveats: HLA-C-restricted CMV-specific TCR beta clonotypes were dominant in the ex vivo response.

This clonotype has at least ten counts. Its antigen is currently unknown. In TCRdb, the reads were re-called with MiXCR into one record per CDR3 protein. The data hold roughly 180,000 distinct CDR3 sequences, with about 30% observed a single time. The source material was PBMCs. This sequence joins TRBV7-2 and TRBJ1-1; unclear D gene. The sequence derives from a human donor in good health (CMV status not recorded). Some clones in this sample may be carry-over from other donors' samples. The CDR3 reads CASRSAFNTEAFF. The CDR3 DNA reads as TGTGCCAGCCGGTCGGCCTTCAACACTGAAGCTTTCTTT. Variable domain in full (rest from reference TRBV7-2 and TRBJ1-1): GAGVSQSPSNKVTEKGKDVELRCDPISGHTALYWYRQSLGQGLEFLIYFQGNSAPDKSGLPSDRFSAERTGGSVSTLTIQRTQQEDSAVYLCASRSAFNTEAFFGQGTRLTVV.